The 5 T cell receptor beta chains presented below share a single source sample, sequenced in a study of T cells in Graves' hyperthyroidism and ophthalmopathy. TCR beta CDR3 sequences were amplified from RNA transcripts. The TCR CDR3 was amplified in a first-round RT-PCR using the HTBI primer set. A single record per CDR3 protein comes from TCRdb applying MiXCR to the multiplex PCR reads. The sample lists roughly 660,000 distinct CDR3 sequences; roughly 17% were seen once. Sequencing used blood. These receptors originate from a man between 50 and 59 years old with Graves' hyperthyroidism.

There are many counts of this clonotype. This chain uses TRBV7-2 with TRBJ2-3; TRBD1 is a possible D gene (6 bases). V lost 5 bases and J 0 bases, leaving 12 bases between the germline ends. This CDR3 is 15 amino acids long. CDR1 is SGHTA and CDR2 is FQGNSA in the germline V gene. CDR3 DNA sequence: TGTGCCAGCAGCCCGAGGACAGCTAGCACAGATACGCAGTATTTT. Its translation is CASSPRTASTDTQYF.

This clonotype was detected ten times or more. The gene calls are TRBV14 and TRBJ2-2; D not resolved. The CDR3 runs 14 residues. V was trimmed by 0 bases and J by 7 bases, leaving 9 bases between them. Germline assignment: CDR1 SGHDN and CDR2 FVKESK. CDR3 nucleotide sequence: TGTGCCAGCAGCCAAGATCTTGCCGGCGGGGAGCTGTTTTTT. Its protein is CASSQDLAGGELFF.

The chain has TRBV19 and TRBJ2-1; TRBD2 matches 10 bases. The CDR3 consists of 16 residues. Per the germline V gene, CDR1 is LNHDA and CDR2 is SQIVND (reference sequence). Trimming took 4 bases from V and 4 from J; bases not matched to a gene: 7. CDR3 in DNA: TGTGCCAGTAGTAAGATGACTAGCGGGCCTTACAATGAGCAGTTCTTC. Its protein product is CASSKMTSGPYNEQFF.

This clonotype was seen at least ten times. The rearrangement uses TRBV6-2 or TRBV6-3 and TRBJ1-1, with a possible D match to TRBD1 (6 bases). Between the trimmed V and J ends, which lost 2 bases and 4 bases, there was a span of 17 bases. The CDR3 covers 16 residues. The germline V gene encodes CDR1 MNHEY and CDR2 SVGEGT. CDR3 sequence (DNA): TGTGCCAGCAGTTACGAGGGAACAGGGTTCGGCACTGAAGCTTTCTTT. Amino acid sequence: CASSYEGTGFGTEAFF.

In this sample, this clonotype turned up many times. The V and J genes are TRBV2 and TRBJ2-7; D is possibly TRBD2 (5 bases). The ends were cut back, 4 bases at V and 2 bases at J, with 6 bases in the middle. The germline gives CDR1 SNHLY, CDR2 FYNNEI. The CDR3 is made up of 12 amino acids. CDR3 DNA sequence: TGTGCCAGCAGTGTACTAGCCTACGAGCAGTACTTC. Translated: CASSVLAYEQYF.